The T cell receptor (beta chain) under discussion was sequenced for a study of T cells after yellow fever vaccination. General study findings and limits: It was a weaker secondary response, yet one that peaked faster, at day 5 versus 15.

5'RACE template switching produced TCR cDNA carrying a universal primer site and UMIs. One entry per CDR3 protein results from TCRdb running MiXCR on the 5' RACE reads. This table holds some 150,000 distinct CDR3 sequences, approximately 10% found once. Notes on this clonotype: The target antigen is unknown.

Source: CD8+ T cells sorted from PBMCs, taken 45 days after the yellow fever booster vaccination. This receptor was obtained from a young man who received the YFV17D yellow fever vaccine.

The CDR3 DNA sequence: TGTGCCAGCCGTCTAGTCGGTTACAATGAGCAGTTCTTC. Its protein product is CASRLVGYNEQFF. This chain links TRBV5-5 with TRBJ2-1; D call uncertain. The CDR3 contains 13 residues. Germline assignment: CDR1 SGHKS and CDR2 YYEKEE (reference sequence). Between the trimmed V and J ends, which lost 7 bases and 4 bases, there was a span of 12 bases.